This T cell receptor (beta chain) was documented in a study of cytomegalovirus exposure and HLA in healthy donors. Study-level information: A preliminary data release comprised roughly 80 million unique TCRs obtained from HLA-typed donors. Notes on the study in general: An analysis was carried out later, and it reportedly showed fewer N-insertions in an Asian-associated ancestry cluster than the approximately 710-donor mean. Donor immune exposure was known only as CMV serostatus.

Germline loops: CDR1 SGDLS, CDR2 YYNGEE. V lost 1 base, J lost 9 bases, and 8 bases lay in between. The CDR3 sequence is 12 residues long. The PCR made use of 60 Vbeta and 13 Jbeta primers. Clones were sequenced by immunoSEQ multiplex PCR, and TCRdb holds only the in-frame ones, with some missing. The sample lists about 220,000 clones; nearly 80% were seen once. For this clone: Its antigen is currently unknown.

Sequencing input: PBMCs. The sequence was collected from a male donor in good health and CMV-seronegative. This chain connects TRBV9 to TRBJ2-1; no firm D call. The CDR3 DNA reads TGTGCCAGCAGCGTATTTCCGGGTGAGCAGTTCTTC. This translates into CASSVFPGEQFF.